The clone carrying this TCR beta chain was seen only a few times. The V end was cut by 2 bases, the J end by 6 bases, with 12 bases between. This CDR3 is 15 amino acids long. Germline CDR1 reads SGHKS; CDR2 reads YYEKEE (reference sequence). Methods used by the authors: Amplification of reference gene primers provided the estimated nucleated cell counts. Method: immunoSEQ multiplex PCR; TCRdb's copy keeps in-frame clones and lacks some. V, J and clone size are taken as reported in that table, and D and trimming were inferred from the DNA itself. The sample lists 100,000 to 150,000 clones, approximately 82% occurring once. The source of the sample is a study of blood T cell repertoires in COVID-19. Study details: Samples representing acute and convalescent COVID-19 were sourced from the United States, Italy and Spain. T cells, B-cell-depleted T cells, or PBMCs supplied cDNA or gDNA.

This chain joins TRBV5-5 and TRBJ1-6; D might be TRBD1 (5 bases). The source of this sequence is a woman aged 45-60 years with acute or convalescent COVID-19. What was sequenced was peripheral blood. CDR3 DNA sequence: TGTGCCAGCAGCTTCAGGGATAGGCCTAATTCACCCCTCCACTTT. Translating it yields CASSFRDRPNSPLHF.